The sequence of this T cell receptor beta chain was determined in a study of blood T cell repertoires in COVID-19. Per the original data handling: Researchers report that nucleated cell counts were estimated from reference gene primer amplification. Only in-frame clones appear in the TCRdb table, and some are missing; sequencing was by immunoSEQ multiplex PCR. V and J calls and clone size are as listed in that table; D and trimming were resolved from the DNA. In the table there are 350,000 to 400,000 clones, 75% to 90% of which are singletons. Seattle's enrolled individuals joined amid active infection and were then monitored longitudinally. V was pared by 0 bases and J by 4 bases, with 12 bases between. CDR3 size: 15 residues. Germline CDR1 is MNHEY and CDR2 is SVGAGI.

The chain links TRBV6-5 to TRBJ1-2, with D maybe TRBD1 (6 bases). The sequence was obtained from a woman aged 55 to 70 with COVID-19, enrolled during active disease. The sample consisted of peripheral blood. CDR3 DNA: TGTGCCAGCAGTTACTCGGGGGGGGCTGGCTATGGCTACACCTTC. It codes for CASSYSGGAGYGYTF.